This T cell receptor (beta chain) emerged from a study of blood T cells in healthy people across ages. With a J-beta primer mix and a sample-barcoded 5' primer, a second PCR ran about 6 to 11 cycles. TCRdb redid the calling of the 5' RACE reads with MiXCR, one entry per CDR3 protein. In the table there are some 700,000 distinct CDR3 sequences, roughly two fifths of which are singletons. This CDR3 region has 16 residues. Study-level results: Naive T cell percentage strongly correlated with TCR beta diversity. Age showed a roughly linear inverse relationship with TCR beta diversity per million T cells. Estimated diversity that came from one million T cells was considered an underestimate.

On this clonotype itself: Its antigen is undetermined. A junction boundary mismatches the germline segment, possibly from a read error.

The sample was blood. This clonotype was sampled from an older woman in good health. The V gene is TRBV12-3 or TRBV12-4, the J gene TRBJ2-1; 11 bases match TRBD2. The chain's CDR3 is CASSEYSGRGYNEQFF. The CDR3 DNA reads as TGTGCCAGCAGTGAATATAGCGGGAGGGGGTACAACGAGCAGTTCTTC.